These 30 T cell receptor beta chains share one sample of origin, sequenced in a study of lymphopenia after photon versus proton radiotherapy. Using immunoSEQ multiplex PCR, the repertoire was profiled, and TCRdb retains in-frame clones only, with some absent. The sample shows 50,000 to 65,000 clones, around 90% of them seen only once. Sequencing was performed on peripheral blood, taken from a patient treated with proton-based radiotherapy. These receptors were obtained from an elderly man with esophageal cancer.

This chain joins TRBV19 and TRBJ2-1, with D tentatively TRBD2 (7 bases). Germline CDR1 LNHDA, CDR2 SQIVND (reference sequence). V lost 1 base to trimming and J lost 12 bases, with 16 bases between them. There are 14 residues in the CDR3. The DNA of the CDR3 is TGTGCCAGTAGTATAGCGGGGGGCCCGCAGGGGCAGTTCTTC. It codes for CASSIAGGPQGQFF.

This clone was observed once. This sequence joins TRBV5-4 and TRBJ2-1; weak D call: TRBD1 (6 bases). Germline V gene sequence: CDR1 SGHNT, CDR2 YYREEE (reference sequence). Trimming stripped 3 bases from V and 10 bases from J, with 11 bases between. This CDR3 is 12 amino acids long. The CDR3 DNA follows: TGTGCCAGCAGCTGGCCGGGACAAGAGCAGTTCTTC. Translating it yields CASSWPGQEQFF.

For the CDR3, the DNA is TGTGCCAGCAGCTTAGTCGGGGCCGTTTACACCTTC. Amino acids: CASSLVGAVYTF. The rearrangement uses TRBV7-2 and TRBJ1-2; tentatively, D is TRBD1 (5 bases). This CDR3 contains 12 residues. Germline V lookup: CDR1 SGHTA, CDR2 FQGNSA. V was cut by 1 base and J by 11 bases, with 11 bases left in between.

The chain combines TRBV27 with TRBJ1-1; D not certain. The V end was cut by 1 base, the J end by 1 base, with 13 bases between. CDR3 length: 16 residues. The germline V gene encodes CDR1 MNHEY and CDR2 SMNVEV (reference sequence). The CDR3 region has the DNA TGTGCCAGCAGTTTATACGGTCGAAGCTGGAACACTGAAGCTTTCTTT. Residues: CASSLYGRSWNTEAFF.

The chain joins TRBV11-2 to TRBJ2-1, with D perhaps TRBD2 (5 bases). Germline CDR1 and CDR2: SGHAT and FQNNGV. The V and J ends lost 3 bases and 4 bases respectively, with 19 bases between them. The CDR3 spans 17 residues. The chain's CDR3 is CASSFRTLVGGYNEQFF. Written as DNA, the CDR3 is TGTGCCAGCAGCTTCCGGACTCTAGTAGGAGGTTACAATGAGCAGTTCTTC.

CDR3 bases: TGTGCCAGCAGCTTAGAGCCGGGTAAGGGTCAGCCCCAGCATTTT. It translates to CASSLEPGKGQPQHF. The chain joins TRBV7-2 to TRBJ1-5, with unresolved D. Germline V gene lookup returns CDR1 SGHTA and CDR2 FQGNSA. The CDR3 is 15 residues long. V shed 1 base and J shed 6 bases, with 13 bases lying between them. The full variable domain, completed using reference TRBV7-2 and TRBJ1-5, is GAGVSQSPSNKVTEKGKDVELRCDPISGHTALYWYRQSLGQGLEFLIYFQGNSAPDKSGLPSDRFSAERTGGSVSTLTIQRTQQEDSAVYLCASSLEPGKGQPQHFGDGTRLSIL.

V usage is TRBV2 and J usage is TRBJ2-7; 9 bases match TRBD1. This CDR3 has 13 residues. Germline assignment: CDR1 SNHLY and CDR2 FYNNEI. J was trimmed by 3 bases and V by 5 bases; bases with no gene match: 2. CDR3 amino acids: CASSRTGVYEQYF. In nucleotides, the CDR3 is TGTGCCAGCAGTCGGACAGGGGTCTACGAGCAGTACTTC.

V and J are TRBV7-3 and TRBJ2-2; D may match TRBD1 or TRBD2 (6 bases each). Germline-derived CDR1 and CDR2 are SGHTA and FQGTGA. CDR3 size: 14 residues. With 9 bases removed from V and 6 bases from J, the gap between germline ends came to 17 bases. The CDR3 region is CASKGGPTSGELFF. CDR3 coding DNA: TGTGCCAGTAAAGGGGGGCCCACCTCCGGGGAGCTGTTTTTT.

The chain combines TRBV7-9 with TRBJ2-5; 9 bases match TRBD1. V shed 10 bases, J shed 2 bases, and the junction held 5 bases outside the gene matches. The germline V gene has CDR1 SEHNR and CDR2 FQNEAQ (reference sequence). This CDR3 is built from 13 residues. CDR3 sequence reads: CATKGTGQETQYF. The CDR3 DNA reads as TGTGCCACAAAAGGGACAGGGCAAGAGACCCAGTACTTC.

The chain joins TRBV9 to TRBJ2-2; the match to TRBD1 covers 8 bases. This CDR3 region has 16 residues. Germline CDR1 SGDLS, CDR2 YYNGEE. V was pared by 4 bases and J by 4 bases, with 9 bases of the junction left unmatched. CDR3 DNA sequence: TGTGCCAGCAGCTTTCCGGGACAGGCGGTCACCGGGGAGCTGTTTTTT. Protein product: CASSFPGQAVTGELFF.

This chain links TRBV27 with TRBJ2-3, with D maybe TRBD1 (5 bases). The germline V gene has CDR1 MNHEY and CDR2 SMNVEV (reference sequence). The CDR3 consists of 13 residues. V was shortened by 4 bases and J by 4 bases, with 9 bases between the two germline ends. The CDR3 nucleotides are TGTGCCAGCAGTTCCAGGGCTCCAGATACGCAGTATTTT. It is translated as CASSSRAPDTQYF.

The V call is TRBV7-2, the J call TRBJ2-7; possible D gene TRBD2, 7 bases. V lost 5 bases and J lost 2, with 19 bases in between. The length of the CDR3 is 16 residues. CDR1 and CDR2 from the germline V gene are SGHTA and FQGNSA. CDR3 DNA sequence: TGTGCCAGCAGCCCCCCCTTTGGGGGGGGGCCCTACGAGCAGTACTTC. Its translation: CASSPPFGGGPYEQYF.

The gene calls are TRBV21-1 and TRBJ2-3; the table gives TRBD2 as D, unverified against the DNA. TRBV21-1 is noted as a pseudogene. The CDR3 sequence is 18 residues long. In DNA form, the CDR3 reads TGTGCCAGCAGCAACCCCGGGACTAGCGGGGGACCCACAGATACGCAGTATTTT. Translation gives CASSNPGTSGGPTDTQYF.

The V gene is TRBV5-5, the J gene TRBJ1-4; maybe TRBD1 (6 bases). CDR1 SGHKS and CDR2 YYEKEE come from the germline V gene (reference sequence). This CDR3 has 15 residues. The V and J ends lost 5 bases and 7 bases respectively, with 18 bases between them. The CDR3 DNA sequence: TGTGCCAGCAGGGGGACAACCTGGGACTCTGAAAAACTGTTTTTT. This sequence encodes CASRGTTWDSEKLFF. Based on the CDR3 plus reference TRBV5-5 and TRBJ1-4, the full variable domain is DAGVTQSPTHLIKTRGQQVTLRCSPISGHKSVSWYQQVLGQGPQFIFQYYEKEERGRGNFPDRFSARQFPNYSSELNVNALLLGDSALYLCASRGTTWDSEKLFFGSGTQLSVL.

The chain has TRBV6-6 and TRBJ2-1, with 9 bases that match TRBD1. Per germline, CDR1 MNHNY and CDR2 SVGAGI (reference sequence). The CDR3 covers 14 residues. The V segment lost 5 bases and the J segment 10 bases; nucleotides outside the gene matches: 9. Here the CDR3 reads CASSHRDRVGEQFF. CDR3 in DNA: TGTGCCAGCAGTCACCGGGACAGGGTTGGGGAGCAGTTCTTC.

The chain links TRBV2 to TRBJ1-1; a weak D match, TRBD1 (5 bases). CDR3 length: 14 amino acids. The germline V and J ends were trimmed by 7 bases and 9 bases, with 21 bases remaining between them. Germline V gene sequence: CDR1 SNHLY, CDR2 FYNNEI. The CDR3 DNA sequence: TGTGCCAGCAATGCCGGGACCCTCGGGCCCCAAGCTTTCTTT. Protein product: CASNAGTLGPQAFF.

The CDR3 reads CASSEARLARNSYEQYF. CDR3 sequence (DNA): TGTGCCAGCAGTGAAGCCCGACTAGCGCGTAACTCCTACGAGCAGTACTTC. This chain links TRBV6-1 with TRBJ2-7, with 8 nucleotides matching TRBD2. Germline V CDR1 and CDR2: MNHNS, SASEGT. The CDR3 consists of 17 residues. The V and J ends lost 0 bases and 0 bases, in that order; junction bases with no gene match: 7.

The rearrangement joins TRBV5-4 to TRBJ1-2; no reliable D call. Deletions cut 0 bases from V and 4 bases from J, with 7 bases between. Germline V lookup: CDR1 SGHNT, CDR2 YYREEE (reference sequence). The CDR3 runs 13 residues. The CDR3 DNA reads TGTGCCAGCAGCTTGGGGAGCACCTATGGCTACACCTTC. This gives the protein CASSLGSTYGYTF.

The V call is TRBV6-1, the J call TRBJ1-5; 7 nucleotides align to TRBD1. The V gene end was trimmed by 4 bases and the J gene end by 4 bases; junction bases not matched to a gene: 10. Germline lookup yields CDR1 MNHNS and CDR2 SASEGT. This CDR3 has 16 amino acids. This CDR3 reads CASSVFRQGPNQPQHF. CDR3 sequence (DNA): TGTGCCAGCAGTGTTTTCCGACAGGGCCCGAATCAGCCCCAGCATTTT.

The genes are TRBV7-9 and TRBJ2-7; possible D gene TRBD2, 6 bases. CDR1 and CDR2 (germline): SEHNR, FQNEAQ (reference sequence). V lost 4 bases, J lost 6 bases, and 16 bases lay in between. The CDR3 spans 14 residues. CDR3 sequence (DNA): TGTGCCAGCAGCTCGTGGGGGGTTTCCGTCGAGCAGTACTTC. Amino acid sequence: CASSSWGVSVEQYF.

The rearrangement links TRBV27 to TRBJ2-7, with D possibly TRBD1 on 7 matching bases. Germline loops: CDR1 MNHEY, CDR2 SMNVEV (reference sequence). With 2 bases removed from V and 2 bases from J, the gap between germline ends came to 16 bases. CDR3 length: 16 amino acids. As DNA, the CDR3 is TGTGCCAGCAGTTTAATCGGAGGGGGCAAGGCCTACGAGCAGTACTTC. Residues: CASSLIGGGKAYEQYF.

The chain uses TRBV4-1 and TRBJ2-1; 8 nucleotides align to TRBD2. Germline lookup yields CDR1 MGHRA and CDR2 YSYEKL. The CDR3 is 15 amino acids. J was trimmed by 7 bases and V by 5 bases; bases with no gene match: 10. The CDR3, as DNA: TGCGCCAGCAGCGATGGGAGTCTAGCGGGTAATGAGCAGTTCTTC. Amino acids: CASSDGSLAGNEQFF.

The rearrangement links TRBV18 to TRBJ2-5; TRBD1 aligns across 7 bases. The J call may be wrong; the DNA end is better matched by TRBJ2-7. CDR1 and CDR2 from the germline V gene are KGHSH and LQKENI. The CDR3 covers 16 residues. CDR3 DNA: TGTGCCAGCTCACCGGGACAGCGGAGTTCTCCCTACGAGCAGTACTTC. Its protein is CASSPGQRSSPYEQYF.

V gene TRBV4-1 combines with J gene TRBJ2-7; 7 bases map to TRBD2. After removal of 3 bases from V and 7 bases from J, the junction contained 15 bases not matched to a gene. Germline assignment: CDR1 MGHRA and CDR2 YSYEKL. This CDR3 has 16 amino acids. CDR3 bases: TGCGCCAGCAGCCATTCCGGACTCATTTCGGGGGGTGAGCAGTACTTC. This translates into CASSHSGLISGGEQYF.

V gene TRBV20-1 combines with J gene TRBJ2-1; no firm D call. This CDR3 spans 11 amino acids. V was clipped by 6 bases and J by 8 bases, with 11 bases between them. Germline CDR1 DFQATT, CDR2 SNEGSKA (reference sequence). CDR3 protein: CSAPISHEQFF. CDR3 sequence (DNA): TGCAGTGCCCCGATTTCCCATGAGCAGTTCTTC.

J is TRBJ2-5 and V is TRBV7-2; D perhaps matches TRBD1 (6 bases). Germline CDR1 reads SGHTA; CDR2 reads FQGNSA. Trimming pared 4 bases from V and 4 bases from J, leaving 16 bases between. The CDR3 runs 15 residues. The CDR3 nucleotides are TGTGCCAGCAGCTCAACCGGGACAATCGGAGAGACCCAGTACTTC. Translation: CASSSTGTIGETQYF.

In regard to this clone: The CDR3 does not end in the conserved phenylalanine or tryptophan, so this is likely a read error. The V and J genes are TRBV5-1 and TRBJ1-2, with D hard to call. In germline, CDR1 is SGHRS, CDR2 YFSETQ. Trimming left V 4 bases short and J 3 bases short, with 13 bases between. The CDR3 has 14 amino acids. CDR3: CASSPGSADYGYTL. The CDR3 DNA reads as TGCGCCAGCAGCCCGGGATCCGCGGACTATGGCTACACCCTC.

The chain's CDR3 is CASSSLWSGGGTGELFF. For the CDR3, the DNA is TGTGCCAGCAGCTCTCTGTGGAGCGGGGGCGGGACCGGGGAGCTGTTTTTT. The V and J genes are TRBV27 and TRBJ2-2; 8 bases align to TRBD2. The CDR3 is 17 residues long. V shed 6 bases, J shed 5 bases, and the junction held 14 bases outside the gene matches. Germline CDR1 reads MNHEY; CDR2 reads SMNVEV (reference sequence).

The rearrangement uses TRBV6-6 and TRBJ1-2, with 8 bases that match TRBD1. This CDR3 comprises 12 residues. Germline assignment: CDR1 MNHNY and CDR2 SVGAGI (reference sequence). V lost 8 bases, J lost 2 bases, and 1 base stayed unmatched. CDR3 amino acids: CASGQGNYGYTF. Here the CDR3 DNA reads TGTGCCAGCGGACAGGGAAACTATGGCTACACCTTC.

The J gene is TRBJ2-3, the V gene TRBV18; TRBD2 matches 11 bases. J gave up 0 bases and V 3 bases, and 5 bases lay outside the gene matches. Per the germline V gene, CDR1 is KGHSH and CDR2 is LQKENI. The CDR3 extends over 17 amino acids. The CDR3 coding sequence is TGTGCCAGCTCACCTCTACGGACTAGCGGGAGCACAGATACGCAGTATTTT. Protein product: CASSPLRTSGSTDTQYF. Filled out from reference TRBV18 and TRBJ2-3, the complete variable domain reads NAGVMQNPRHLVRRRGQEARLRCSPMKGHSHVYWYRQLPEEGLKFMVYLQKENIIDESGMPKERFSAEFPKEGPSILRIQQVVRGDSAAYFCASSPLRTSGSTDTQYFGPGTRLTVL.